These 13 T cell receptor beta chains were sequenced from one sample in a study of blood T cell repertoires in COVID-19. Only in-frame clones appear in the TCRdb table, and some are missing; sequencing was by immunoSEQ multiplex PCR. The data show fewer than 350,000 clones, 70% to 90% seen once. Sequences were obtained from PBMCs or T cells enriched from blood (not recorded which). The receptors stem from a woman in her thirties or forties who had recovered from COVID-19.

This chain connects TRBV6-5 to TRBJ2-1, with 10 nucleotides matching TRBD2. J was trimmed by 7 bases and V by 0 bases; bases with no gene match: 6. There are 16 residues in the CDR3. Germline CDR1 reads MNHEY; CDR2 reads SVGAGI. DNA of the CDR3: TGTGCCAGCAGTTACTCCCTAGCGGGAGTTCGGAATGAGCAGTTCTTC. It yields the protein CASSYSLAGVRNEQFF.

The rearrangement uses TRBV11-2 and TRBJ2-2, with D hard to call. Trimming took off 2 bases at V and 7 bases at J, with 5 bases between the two ends. Germline V lookup: CDR1 SGHAT, CDR2 FQNNGV. This CDR3 has 12 amino acids. As DNA, the CDR3 is TGTGCCAGCAGCTTAATAAACGGGGAGCTGTTTTTT. This encodes CASSLINGELFF.

The V gene is TRBV5-5, the J gene TRBJ2-7; TRBD1 is a possible D gene (7 bases). Germline loops: CDR1 SGHKS, CDR2 YYEKEE (reference sequence). The V end lost 1 base, the J end lost 4 bases, and 12 bases lay between the germline ends. The CDR3 is made up of 14 amino acids. CDR3 sequence (DNA): TGTGCCAGCAGCTTGAAGGGGGCGGGATACGAGCAGTACTTC. Amino acid sequence: CASSLKGAGYEQYF.

The chain has TRBV11-3 and TRBJ2-5, with D perhaps TRBD1 (5 bases). This CDR3 region has 14 residues. Trimming left V 1 base short and J 2 bases short, with 8 bases between. Germline lookup yields CDR1 SGHNT and CDR2 YENEEA. The CDR3 region is CASSLGQLQETQYF. The CDR3 nucleotides are TGTGCCAGCAGCTTAGGACAGCTACAAGAGACCCAGTACTTC.

The V and J genes are TRBV12-3 or TRBV12-4 and TRBJ2-2, with no clear D. This CDR3 contains 11 residues. Deletions cut 3 bases from V and 8 bases from J, with 4 bases between. The CDR3 DNA is TGTGCCAGCAGTTTTGAGGGGGAGCTGTTTTTT. Its protein is CASSFEGELFF.

The CDR3 protein is CAWRDRRNQPQHF. The CDR3 nucleotides read TGTGCCTGGAGGGACAGGAGAAATCAGCCCCAGCATTTT. The chain joins TRBV30 to TRBJ1-5; 7 nucleotides match TRBD1. Germline assignment: CDR1 GTSNPN and CDR2 SVGIG (reference sequence). Trimming cost V 3 bases and J 4 bases; bases outside gene matches: 3. The length of the CDR3 is 13 residues.

The chain combines TRBV7-9 with TRBJ2-7; D is perhaps TRBD1 (5 bases). Germline-derived CDR1 and CDR2 are SEHNR and FQNEAQ (reference sequence). CDR3 length: 14 amino acids. V lost 1 base and J lost 1, with 8 bases in between. CDR3 DNA sequence: TGTGCCAGCAGCTTAGGGGGCATTTCCTACGAGCAGTACTTC. Protein: CASSLGGISYEQYF.

J is TRBJ2-1 and V is TRBV9, with 9 positions matching TRBD1. This CDR3 spans 15 amino acids. Germline V gene data show CDR1 as SGDLS and CDR2 as YYNGEE. After removal of 3 bases from V and 3 bases from J, the junction contained 4 bases not matched to a gene. CDR3 in DNA: TGTGCCAGCAGCGGGGGGACAGGGATCTACAATGAGCAGTTCTTC. Translation: CASSGGTGIYNEQFF. The full variable domain, rest sourced from reference TRBV9 and TRBJ2-1, is DSGVTQTPKHLITATGQRVTLRCSPRSGDLSVYWYQQSLDQGLQFLIQYYNGEERAKGNILERFSAQQFPDLHSELNLSSLELGDSALYFCASSGGTGIYNEQFFGPGTRLTVL.

Of note for this clone: Other DNA sequences of this sample code for an identical CDR3. The CDR3 nucleotides read TGTGCCATCAGTGGAGTAGCTGGAAACACCATATATTTT. It codes for CAISGVAGNTIYF. The chain links TRBV10-3 to TRBJ1-3; unclear D gene. There are 13 residues in the CDR3. The ends were cut back, 4 bases at V and 2 bases at J, with 6 bases in the middle. The germline CDR1 and CDR2 sequences are ENHRY and SYGVKD.

J is TRBJ1-2 and V is TRBV19; 7 bases map to TRBD1. Germline V gives CDR1 LNHDA, CDR2 SQIVND (reference sequence). This CDR3 has 13 amino acids. The J segment lost 2 bases and the V segment lost 6 bases, leaving 3 bases of the junction unmatched. The CDR3 loop is CASRLDRNYGYTF. CDR3 DNA: TGTGCCAGTAGGCTGGACAGGAACTATGGCTACACCTTC.

The chain couples TRBV10-3 to TRBJ2-4; 9 bases map to TRBD1. CDR1 and CDR2 (germline): ENHRY, SYGVKD. The J segment lost 9 bases and the V segment lost 4 bases, leaving 4 bases of the junction unmatched. The CDR3 loop spans 13 amino acids. CDR3 DNA sequence: TGTGCCATCAGTGGCGGACAGGGGTTCATTCAGTACTTC. This sequence encodes CAISGGQGFIQYF.

The chain employs TRBV6-5 and TRBJ1-1; no clear D gene. V was cut by 5 bases and J by 5 bases, with 9 bases left in between. CDR3 size: 12 residues. Germline V lookup: CDR1 MNHEY, CDR2 SVGAGI. This CDR3 is CASSLPGTEAFF. The CDR3 DNA reads TGTGCCAGCAGTCTGCCGGGGACTGAAGCTTTCTTT.

This clone was counted a single time. This chain connects TRBV4-2 to TRBJ2-3, with no clear D. Per the germline V gene, CDR1 is LGHNA and CDR2 is YNFKEQ. The CDR3 spans 14 residues. V dropped 1 base and J dropped 4 bases, with 9 bases sitting between them. The CDR3 nucleotides are TGTGCCAGCAGCCAAGGGGTAAGCGCAGATACGCAGTATTTT. Amino acids: CASSQGVSADTQYF.